This TCR beta chain was retrieved from a study of siplizumab effects on memory and regulatory T cells (dated by TCRdb to between 2019 and 2020). For the study in its entirety: The study looked at the effect of siplizumab, an anti-CD2 antibody, on alloreactive T-cell subsets in allogeneic mixed lymphocyte reactions made from human PBMCs. Study-wide conclusions, independent of this receptor: Of the alloreactive CD4+ clones that could be mapped, the Treg-derived share averaged roughly 69% with siplizumab compared with approximately 25% in control reactions. Because sequences below about 10^-5 frequency were poorly captured, only a minor fraction of alloreactive clones could be mapped to unstimulated subsets. About 75-96% of proliferating CD4+ or CD8+ clones could not be given a naive or memory phenotype. Unstimulated naive T cells appeared more diverse than memory T cells, and naive cells seemed to contribute substantially to the alloresponse. The cumulative frequency of alloreactive sequences traceable to unstimulated CD4+ memory T cells was significantly reduced by siplizumab. Whether proliferating Tregs from siplizumab cultures were suppressive was not functionally confirmed.

Libraries came from the immunoSEQ multiplex PCR assay. Each sample had some 94,000 TCR templates assayed by the deep sequencing platform. Genomic DNA extracted from sorted T cells was the material used for TCRbeta CDR3 sequencing. In the authors' own workflow: The R programming language was used for the clonal analysis of the TCRbeta CDR3 data. Unstimulated samples were compared with post-reaction CFSE-low samples to define alloreactive CD4+ and CD8+ clones. By matching sequences to the repertoires of sorted unstimulated Treg and non-Treg cells, each alloreactive CD4+ clone was assigned a regulatory or non-regulatory origin. TCRdb re-hosts the immuneACCESS table, in-frame sequences only. Its copies lack some clones; in the studies checked, an unresolved V gene accounts for under half of them, and the cause for the rest is not known. D and trimming come from the DNA, and the V and J calls and clone size come from that table. The sample table contains over 85,000 clones; only one count was recorded for around 97% of them. The top ten clonotypes cover 0.025% to 0.035% of the sample.

Concerning this clone: It lacks a known antigen. No clone much larger than this one lies a single base away; base qualities are absent.

Trimming removed 3 bases from V and 1 base from J, leaving 5 bases between the germline ends. Sequences SGHTA (CDR1) and FQGNSA (CDR2) are obtained from the germline V gene. There are 13 amino acids in the CDR3, from cysteine to phenylalanine inclusive. Only the CDR3 portion is preserved as DNA: 39 bases, with reading frame beginning at the first base. Additional sequencing covered unstimulated subsets from a few donor pairs, namely CD8+ effector memory, CD4+ naive, CD8+ TEMRA, CD4+ memory and CD8+ naive. Sorted unstimulated T cells and proliferating T cells recovered from mixed lymphocyte reactions underwent TCRbeta CDR3 sequencing. Fresh whole blood from ten HLA-typed healthy donors served as the source for isolating PBMCs.

Sequences were obtained from naive CD4+ T cells sorted from blood. Explained via the paper, the cell subset or site label denotes: unstimulated naive T cells. The chain links TRBV7-2 with TRBJ2-3; no D gene can be assigned with confidence. The TCR comes from a human donor in good health. The CDR3 region reads CASSFYRTDTQYF. The nucleotide sequence is given as TGTGCCAGCAGCTTCTATCGCACAGATACGCAGTATTTT.